This TCR beta chain was obtained from a study of blood T cell repertoires in COVID-19. Original processing notes: By means of reference gene primer amplification, nucleated cell counts were estimated. Measured with immunoSEQ multiplex PCR; TCRdb has only the in-frame clones, and not every one. From that table come the V and J calls and clone size; the DNA was used to work out D and trimming. The sample consists of around 130,000 clones, approximately 85% of them appearing once. V lost 9 bases to trimming and J lost 3 bases, with 19 bases between them. Germline V gives CDR1 SGHRS, CDR2 YFSETQ. This CDR3 comprises 15 residues.

This clonotype was sampled from a man aged 45-60 years with acute or convalescent COVID-19. Material: peripheral blood. The rearrangement links TRBV5-1 to TRBJ2-1; D gene unclear. CDR3 residues: CATRPGWSDYNEQFF. In DNA form, the CDR3 reads TGCGCCACCAGGCCGGGTTGGTCCGACTACAATGAGCAGTTCTTC.